The clone carrying this TCR beta chain is a singleton in its sample. J lost 4 bases, V lost 5 bases, and 6 bases had no gene match. Germline CDR1 is SGHRS and CDR2 is YFSETQ. This CDR3 has 14 residues. In the original workflow: Amplification from reference gene primers served as the basis for estimated nucleated cell counts. Sequenced by immunoSEQ multiplex PCR; TCRdb stores in-frame clones only, minus some. V and J calls and clone size are as listed in that table; D and trimming were resolved from the DNA. This sample carries about 50,000 clones, about 85% of them seen once, and the ten largest clones take around 6.6%. This specimen belongs to a study of blood T cell repertoires in COVID-19. Across the study: Donors in the United States, Italy and Spain gave samples during acute or convalescent COVID-19. Sources were T cells, B-cell-depleted T cells, or PBMCs; the material itself was cDNA or gDNA.

The sequenced sample was peripheral blood. The chain combines TRBV5-1 with TRBJ1-1; TRBD1 agrees at 9 bases. The sequence was collected from a man in his 70s with active COVID-19. Here the CDR3 DNA reads TGCGCCAGCAGTCCACAGGGGGCCTCCACTGAAGCTTTCTTT. Protein: CASSPQGASTEAFF.